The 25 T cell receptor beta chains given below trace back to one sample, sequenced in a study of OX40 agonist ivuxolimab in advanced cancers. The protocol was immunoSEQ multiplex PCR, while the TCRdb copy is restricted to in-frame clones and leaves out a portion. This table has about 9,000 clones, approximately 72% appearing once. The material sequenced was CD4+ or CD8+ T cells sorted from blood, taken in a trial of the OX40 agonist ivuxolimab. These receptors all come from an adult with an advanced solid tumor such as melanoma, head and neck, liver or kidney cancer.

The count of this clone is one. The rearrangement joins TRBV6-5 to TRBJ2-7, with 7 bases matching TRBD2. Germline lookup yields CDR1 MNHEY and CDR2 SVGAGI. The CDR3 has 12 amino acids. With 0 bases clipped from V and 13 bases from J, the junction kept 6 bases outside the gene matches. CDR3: CASSYSGGPLYF. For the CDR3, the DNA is TGTGCCAGCAGTTACTCGGGAGGGCCTCTCTACTTC.

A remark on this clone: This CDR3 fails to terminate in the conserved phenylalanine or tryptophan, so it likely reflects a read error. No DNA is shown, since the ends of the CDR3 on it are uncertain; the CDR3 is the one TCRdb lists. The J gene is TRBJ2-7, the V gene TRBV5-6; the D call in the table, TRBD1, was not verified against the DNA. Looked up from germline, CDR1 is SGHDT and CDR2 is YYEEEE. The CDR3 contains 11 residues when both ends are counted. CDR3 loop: CASSLGRQVEP.

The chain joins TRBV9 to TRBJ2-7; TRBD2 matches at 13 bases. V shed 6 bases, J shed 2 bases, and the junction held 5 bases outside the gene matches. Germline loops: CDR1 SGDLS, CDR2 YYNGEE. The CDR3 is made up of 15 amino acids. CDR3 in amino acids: CASNLGTSGAYEQYF. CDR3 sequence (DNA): TGTGCCAGCAACCTTGGGACTAGCGGGGCCTACGAGCAGTACTTC.

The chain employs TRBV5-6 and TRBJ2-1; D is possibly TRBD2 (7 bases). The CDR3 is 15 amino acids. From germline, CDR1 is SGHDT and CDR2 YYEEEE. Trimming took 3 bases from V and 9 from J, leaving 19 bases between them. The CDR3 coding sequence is TGTGCCAGCAGCTGGGGTATAGGGGGGGCCGTTGAGCAGTTCTTC. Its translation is CASSWGIGGAVEQFF.

This chain's CDR3 is CATSRLGSNTEAFF. DNA for the CDR3: TGTGCCACCAGCAGATTGGGGTCGAACACTGAAGCTTTCTTT. The genes are TRBV15 and TRBJ1-1; no reliable D call. The ends were cut back, 2 bases at V and 1 base at J, with 8 bases in the middle. The CDR3 extends over 14 amino acids. Looked up from germline, CDR1 is LNHNV and CDR2 is YYDKDF (reference sequence).

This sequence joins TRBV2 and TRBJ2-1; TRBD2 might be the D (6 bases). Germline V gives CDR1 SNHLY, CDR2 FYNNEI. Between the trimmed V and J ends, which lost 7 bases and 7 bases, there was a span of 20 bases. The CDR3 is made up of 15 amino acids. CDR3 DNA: TGTGCCAGCATTGGGAATCGAGCTGGGGGGAATGAGCAGTTCTTC. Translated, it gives CASIGNRAGGNEQFF.

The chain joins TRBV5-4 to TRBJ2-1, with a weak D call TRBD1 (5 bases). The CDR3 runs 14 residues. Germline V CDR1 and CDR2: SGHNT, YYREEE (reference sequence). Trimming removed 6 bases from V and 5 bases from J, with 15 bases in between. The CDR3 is CASNNPDKNNEQFF. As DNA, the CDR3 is TGTGCCAGCAACAACCCGGACAAAAACAATGAGCAGTTCTTC.

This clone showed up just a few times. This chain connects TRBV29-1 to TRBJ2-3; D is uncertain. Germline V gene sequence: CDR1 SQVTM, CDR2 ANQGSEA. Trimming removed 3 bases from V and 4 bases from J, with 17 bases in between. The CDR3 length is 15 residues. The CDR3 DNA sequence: TGCAGCGTTGATTTGGGGTCGGGCTTCGCAGATACGCAGTATTTT. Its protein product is CSVDLGSGFADTQYF.

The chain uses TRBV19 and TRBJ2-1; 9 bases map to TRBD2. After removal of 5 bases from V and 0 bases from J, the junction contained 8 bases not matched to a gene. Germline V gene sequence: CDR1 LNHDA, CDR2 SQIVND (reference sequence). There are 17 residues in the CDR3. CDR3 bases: TGTGCCAGTAGTGTTCCCCTAGCGGGGAGCTCCTACAATGAGCAGTTCTTC. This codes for CASSVPLAGSSYNEQFF.

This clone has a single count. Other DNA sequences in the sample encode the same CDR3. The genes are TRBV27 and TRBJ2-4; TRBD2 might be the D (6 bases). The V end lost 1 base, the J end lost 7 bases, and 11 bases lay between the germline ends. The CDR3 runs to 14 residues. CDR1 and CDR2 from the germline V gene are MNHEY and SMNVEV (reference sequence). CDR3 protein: CASSLWGGGNIQYF. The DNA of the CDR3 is TGTGCCAGCAGTTTATGGGGAGGCGGGAACATTCAGTACTTC.

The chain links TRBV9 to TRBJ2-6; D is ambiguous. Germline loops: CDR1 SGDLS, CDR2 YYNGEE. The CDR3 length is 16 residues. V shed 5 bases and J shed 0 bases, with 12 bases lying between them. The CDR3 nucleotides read TGTGCCAGCAGAGGACCAGCGAGCTCTGGGGCCAACGTCCTGACTTTC. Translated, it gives CASRGPASSGANVLTF.

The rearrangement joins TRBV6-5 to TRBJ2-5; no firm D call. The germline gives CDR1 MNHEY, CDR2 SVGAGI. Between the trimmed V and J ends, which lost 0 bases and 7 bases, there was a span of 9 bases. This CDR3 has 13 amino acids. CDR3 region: CASSYSNLGTQYF. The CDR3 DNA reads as TGTGCCAGCAGTTACTCGAACCTTGGGACCCAGTACTTC.

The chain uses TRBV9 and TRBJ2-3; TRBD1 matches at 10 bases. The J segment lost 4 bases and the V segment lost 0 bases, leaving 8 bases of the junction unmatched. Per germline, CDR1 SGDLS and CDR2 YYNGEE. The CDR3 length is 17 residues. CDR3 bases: TGTGCCAGCAGCGTAGAGGTCGGACAGGGGGTGGCAGATACGCAGTATTTT. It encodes CASSVEVGQGVADTQYF.

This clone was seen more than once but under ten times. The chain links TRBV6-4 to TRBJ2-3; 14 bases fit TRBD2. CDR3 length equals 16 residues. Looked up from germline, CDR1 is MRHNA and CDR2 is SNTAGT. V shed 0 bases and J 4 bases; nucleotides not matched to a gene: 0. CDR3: CASSDSTSGGADTQYF. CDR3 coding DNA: TGTGCCAGCAGTGACTCGACTAGCGGGGGGGCAGATACGCAGTATTTT.

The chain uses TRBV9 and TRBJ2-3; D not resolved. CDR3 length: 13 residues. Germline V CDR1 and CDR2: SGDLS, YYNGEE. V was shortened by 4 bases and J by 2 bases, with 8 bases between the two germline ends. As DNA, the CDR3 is TGTGCCAGCAGCCCATTTACCACAGATACGCAGTATTTT. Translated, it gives CASSPFTTDTQYF.

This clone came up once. The CDR3 bases are TGCGCCAGCAGCCAACCTACTAGCGGACGCTCCTACAATGAGCAGTTCTTC. Its protein product is CASSQPTSGRSYNEQFF. The V call is TRBV4-1, the J call TRBJ2-1; 8 positions agree with TRBD2. This CDR3 is 17 amino acids long. After removal of 2 bases from V and 0 bases from J, the junction contained 6 bases not matched to a gene. Germline values: CDR1 MGHRA, CDR2 YSYEKL.

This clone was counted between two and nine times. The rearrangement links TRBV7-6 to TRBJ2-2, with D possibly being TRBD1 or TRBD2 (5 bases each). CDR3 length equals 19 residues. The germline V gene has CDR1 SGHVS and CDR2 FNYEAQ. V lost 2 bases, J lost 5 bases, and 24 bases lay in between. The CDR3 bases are TGTGCCAGCAGCTTAACGGACTTTGGGACCACCAGCGAAACCGGGGAGCTGTTTTTT. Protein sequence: CASSLTDFGTTSETGELFF.

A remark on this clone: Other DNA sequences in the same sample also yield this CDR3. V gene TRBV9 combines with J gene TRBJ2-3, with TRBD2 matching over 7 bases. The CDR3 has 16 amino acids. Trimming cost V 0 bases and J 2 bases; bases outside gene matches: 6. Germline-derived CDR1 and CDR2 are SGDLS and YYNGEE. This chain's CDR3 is CASSVGLAGHTDTQYF. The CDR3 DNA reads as TGTGCCAGCAGCGTAGGATTAGCGGGCCACACAGATACGCAGTATTTT.

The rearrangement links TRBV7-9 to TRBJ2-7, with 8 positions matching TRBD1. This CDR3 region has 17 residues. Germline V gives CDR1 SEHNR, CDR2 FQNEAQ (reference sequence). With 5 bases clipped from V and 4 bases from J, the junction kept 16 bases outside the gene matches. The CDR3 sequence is CASSPLFHEDRAYEQYF. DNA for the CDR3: TGTGCCAGCAGCCCCCTTTTTCATGAGGACAGGGCGTACGAGCAGTACTTC.

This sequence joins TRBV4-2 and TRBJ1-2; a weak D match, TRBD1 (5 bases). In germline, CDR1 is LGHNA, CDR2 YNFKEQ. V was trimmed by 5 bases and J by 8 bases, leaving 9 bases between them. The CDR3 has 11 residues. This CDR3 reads CASSSGGGYTF. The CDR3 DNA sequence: TGTGCCAGCAGCTCTGGGGGGGGCTACACCTTC.

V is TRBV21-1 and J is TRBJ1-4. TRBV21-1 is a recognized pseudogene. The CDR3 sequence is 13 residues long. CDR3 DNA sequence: TGTGCCAGCAGCAAAGCGCCGAATGGAAAACTGTTTTTT. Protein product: CASSKAPNGKLFF.

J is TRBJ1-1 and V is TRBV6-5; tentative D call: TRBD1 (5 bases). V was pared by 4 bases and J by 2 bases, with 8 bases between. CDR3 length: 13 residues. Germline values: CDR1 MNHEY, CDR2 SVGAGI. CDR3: CASSWGLNTEAFF. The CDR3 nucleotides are TGTGCCAGCAGTTGGGGCCTAAACACTGAAGCTTTCTTT.

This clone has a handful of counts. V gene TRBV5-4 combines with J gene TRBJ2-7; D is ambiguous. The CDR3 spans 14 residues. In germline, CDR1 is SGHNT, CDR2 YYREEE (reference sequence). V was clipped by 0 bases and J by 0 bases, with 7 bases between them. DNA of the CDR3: TGTGCCAGCAGCTTGGACGGTAGCTCCTACGAGCAGTACTTC. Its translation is CASSLDGSSYEQYF.

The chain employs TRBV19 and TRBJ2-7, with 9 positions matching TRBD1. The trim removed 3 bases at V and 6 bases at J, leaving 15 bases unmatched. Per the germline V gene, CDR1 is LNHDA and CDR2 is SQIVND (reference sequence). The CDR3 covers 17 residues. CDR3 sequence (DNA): TGTGCCAGTAGTATCGGGGGGTGGGACAGGGATAATGTCGAGCAGTACTTC. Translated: CASSIGGWDRDNVEQYF.

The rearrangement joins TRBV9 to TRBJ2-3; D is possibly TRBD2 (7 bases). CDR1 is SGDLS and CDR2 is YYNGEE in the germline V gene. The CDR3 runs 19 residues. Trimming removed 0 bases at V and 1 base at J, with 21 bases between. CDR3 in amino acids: CASSVETVLGGGRTDTQYF. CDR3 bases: TGTGCCAGCAGCGTAGAAACGGTATTAGGCGGGGGCCGCACAGATACGCAGTATTTT.